The 7 T cell receptor beta chains below all came from one sample that was sequenced in a study of response to subunit inactivated influenza vaccine. A single record per CDR3 protein comes from TCRdb applying MiXCR to the RT-PCR reads. The repertoire has around 180,000 distinct CDR3 sequences, about 9.3% of them found once; the top ten carry 11%. This material consisted of non-naive T cells sorted from PBMCs, taken on the day of vaccination. The source is a man between 50 and 59 years old who received an inactivated influenza vaccine.

This clonotype has just a few counts. The chain recombines TRBV7-8 with TRBJ2-5; TRBD2 matches 10 bases. The CDR3 extends over 16 amino acids. In germline, CDR1 is SGHVS, CDR2 FQNEAQ. Trimming took 3 bases from V and 5 from J; bases not matched to a gene: 9. The DNA of the CDR3 is TGTGCCAGCAGCTTCACAACTAGCGGGAACGTCGAGACCCAGTACTTC. Its protein is CASSFTTSGNVETQYF.

CDR3 sequence (DNA): TGTGCCAGCAGCGCAGACCTGAACACTGAAGCTTTCTTT. This translates into CASSADLNTEAFF. The J gene is TRBJ1-1, the V gene TRBV7-6; no reliable D call. Germline V gives CDR1 SGHVS, CDR2 FNYEAQ. V was trimmed by 5 bases and J by 0 bases, leaving 7 bases between them. CDR3 size: 13 residues.

There are a few counts of this clonotype. The chain recombines TRBV11-2 with TRBJ1-2; 9 bases agree with TRBD1. The junction had 7 bases not matched to a gene; V was cut back by 5 bases and J by 3 bases. The CDR3 loop spans 15 amino acids. Germline lookup yields CDR1 SGHAT and CDR2 FQNNGV. The CDR3 coding sequence is TGTGCCAGCAGCCCCAGGACAGGGGAGGACTATGGCTACACCTTC. It is translated as CASSPRTGEDYGYTF.

The chain recombines TRBV7-3 with TRBJ1-1, with D hard to call. The CDR3 consists of 13 residues. Germline values: CDR1 SGHTA, CDR2 FQGTGA. Trimming took 5 bases from V and 7 from J, leaving 14 bases between them. The CDR3 DNA reads as TGTGCCAGCAGCCTGGTTGGGGAGGGTGAAGCTTTCTTT. As protein: CASSLVGEGEAFF.

This clonotype has just a few counts. The V gene is TRBV21-1, the J gene TRBJ2-1; the table's D call of TRBD2 was not tested on the DNA. TRBV21-1 is a pseudogene locus. The CDR3 runs to 16 residues. The CDR3 bases are TGTGCCAGCAGCAATGGGGTAGCGGGAGGGCACATTGAGCAGTTCTTC. This gives the protein CASSNGVAGGHIEQFF.

The J gene is TRBJ2-7, the V gene TRBV7-8, with D unresolved. V lost 0 bases to trimming and J lost 0 bases, with 6 bases between them. The CDR3 sequence is 14 residues long. Germline V lookup: CDR1 SGHVS, CDR2 FQNEAQ. The DNA for the CDR3 is TGTGCCAGCAGCTTAGCTTACAGCTCCTACGAGCAGTACTTC. Its translation is CASSLAYSSYEQYF. The full variable domain, with the rest looked up from reference TRBV7-8 and TRBJ2-7, is GAGVSQSPRYKVAKRGQDVALRCDPISGHVSLFWYQQALGQGPEFLTYFQNEAQLDKSGLPSDRFFAERPEGSVSTLKIQRTQQEDSAVYLCASSLAYSSYEQYFGPGTRLTVT.

In this sample, this clonotype turned up many times. The chain employs TRBV20-1 and TRBJ2-7, with D possibly called TRBD1 or TRBD2 (5 bases each). Trimming removed 6 bases at V and 8 bases at J, with 17 bases between. Germline loops: CDR1 DFQATT, CDR2 SNEGSKA (reference sequence). This CDR3 contains 12 residues. CDR3 protein: CSATPGTPKQYF. CDR3 DNA: TGCAGTGCAACCCCCGGGACCCCAAAGCAGTACTTC.